This T cell receptor beta chain was profiled in a study of CD8 T cells in ankylosing spondylitis (dated by TCRdb to between 2016 and 2019). About the study as a whole: The study profiled T cell receptor beta repertoires in healthy donors and ankylosing spondylitis patients to find disease-linked TCR variants. The full study cohort comprised 20 to 30 ankylosing spondylitis patients and approximately 100 healthy donors. Samples of peripheral blood were taken, and for ankylosing spondylitis patients, synovial fluid was collected as well. Overall study results and their limits: According to the report, matched synovial fluid samples from ankylosing spondylitis patients were significantly enriched for the disease-linked clones. Blood from ankylosing spondylitis patients appeared to be characterized by a TCR beta motif made up of about 8 highly homologous amino acid variants. Some motif variants were previously reported in synovial fluid and blood of reactive arthritis patients, suggesting common disease-initiation mechanisms. In peripheral blood, the disease-linked clones were found at relatively low frequencies and had a CD8+ phenotype.

This clonotype was counted ten times or more. No antigen is known for it. No base-level quality is on record; no much larger clone is a single base apart. Synovial fluid samples were paired with blood samples taken from the same ankylosing spondylitis patients. TCRdb lists the instrument as Illumina HiSeq 2500. Quantitative 5'-RACE with molecular barcodes was used to prepare TCR beta libraries. The authors' pipeline ran thus. A new computational method, built on a probabilistic model of VDJ rearrangement, was used to identify disease-linked TCR variants. The public reads were reanalyzed by TCRdb: fastp trimming at Q25, MiXCR alignment, in-frame beta chains only. Entries are consolidated by CDR3 protein sequence, retaining the most common genes and DNA. The authors' filters were not applied to this entry. For this sample the table gives fewer than 180,000 distinct CDR3 sequences, of which 44% were detected only once. Approximately 14% of the sample comes from the top ten.

This receptor was identified in a male donor with ankylosing spondylitis. Material for sequencing was synovial fluid, either unsorted or a sorted T cell fraction (not recorded which).

The nucleotide sequence reads TGTGCCAGCAGCCAAGATATTTGGCGGGAGGGCCTTGGGGGTGAGCAGTTCTTC. This yields the protein CASSQDIWREGLGGEQFF. This receptor chain uses TRBV4-2 and TRBJ2-1; 9 middle bases align to TRBD2. Ends trimmed: V by 0 bases, J by 9 bases; bases unmatched to a gene: 15. CDR1 LGHNA and CDR2 YNFKEQ were looked up in the germline V gene. CDR3 length: 18 amino acids, cysteine to phenylalanine. This entry keeps only the CDR3 DNA: 54 bases, framed from base 1.